This is a list of T cell receptor beta chains from one sample in a study of human T cells and chemical hapten exposure. Each CDR3 protein is one row after TCRdb ran MiXCR on the RACE reads. The sample holds about 380,000 distinct CDR3 sequences; over 6% are singletons and the top ten take 5% to 6%. The sequenced sample was whole blood, obtained in connection with sensitization to the hapten diphenylcyclopropenone (DPC). The receptors originated from a woman under 30 with alopecia areata. Some clones in this sample may be carry-over from other donors' samples. Both conserved end residues are part of each CDR3. The D gene is left open where the match is weak. Clone size appears in some rows only: once, few, many, or a class for an expanded clone.

V gene	clone size	J gene	D gene	CDR3 DNA	CDR3 protein
TRBV28	.	TRBJ1-5	.	TGTGCCAGCAGTTCCCAGCTCCCCGGAGGAAATCAGCCCCAGCATTTT	CASSSQLPGGNQPQHF
TRBV29-1	few	TRBJ2-1	TRBD2	TGCAGCGTTGAAGAGGCGGCGGGGGGGGACAATGAGCAGTTCTTC	CSVEEAAGGDNEQFF
TRBV27	many	TRBJ1-1	.	TGTGCCAGCACCCCTTACTCGGGGGGCCGGGCTTTCTTT	CASTPYSGGRAFF
TRBV18	many	TRBJ1-6	.	TGTGCCAGCTCACCCCGTACGAGGGCCAATAATTCACCCCTCCACTTT	CASSPRTRANNSPLHF
TRBV2	many	TRBJ1-4	.	TGTGCCAGCAGTGTGGATTTGGATGAAAAACTGTTTTTT	CASSVDLDEKLFF
TRBV2	.	TRBJ2-1	TRBD2	TGTGCCAGCATGGGGCTAGCGGGGAACAATGAGCAGTTCTTC	CASMGLAGNNEQFF
TRBV10-3	many	TRBJ1-5	.	TGTGCCATCAGTGCCAACAGTATTCCGGGGACTACAAATCAGCCCCAGCATTTT	CAISANSIPGTTNQPQHF
TRBV7-9	few	TRBJ2-1	TRBD1	TGTGCCAGCAGTTACTTTGACAGGGGGAATGAGCAGTTCTTC	CASSYFDRGNEQFF
TRBV7-2	few	TRBJ2-7	TRBD1	TGTGCCAGCAGCTTTACCGGACAGGGGGAACTAAGTCTACGCGAGCAGTACTTC	CASSFTGQGELSLREQYF
TRBV12-3/TRBV12-4	many	TRBJ1-1	.	TGTGCCAGCAGCCTGGGGGACGTAAACACTGAAGCTTTCTTT	CASSLGDVNTEAFF
TRBV28	few	TRBJ2-7	.	TGTGCCACCAAAGCCGGGACGGGGACCTACGAGCAGTACTTC	CATKAGTGTYEQYF
TRBV29-1	many	TRBJ1-3	TRBD1	TGCAGCGTTGGATCGACAGGGGCTGGAAACACCATATATTTT	CSVGSTGAGNTIYF
TRBV12-3/TRBV12-4	few	TRBJ2-6	TRBD1	TGTGCCAGCAGTTTAATGGGACAGCTGATCTCTGGGGCCAACGTCCTGACTTTC	CASSLMGQLISGANVLTF